The rows below give T cell receptor beta chains drawn from one sample of a study of shared clonotypes between healthy human individuals. TCRdb's copy holds only in-frame clones and misses some; the assay was immunoSEQ multiplex PCR. The table shows millions of clones, with approximately 94% occurring only once. The sample was naive CD8+ T cells from PBMCs. Receptors were obtained from a man between 18 and 29 years old in good health. Some clones in this sample may be carry-over from other donors' samples. Both conserved end residues are part of each CDR3. A D gene is named only where the DNA matches it firmly. Size is stated for part of the rows, as once, few or many counts, or as a class when the clone is expanded.

J gene | clone size | V gene | D gene | CDR3 protein | CDR3 DNA
TRBJ2-5 | - | TRBV29-1 | - | CSVGGLDLQETQYF | TGCAGCGTTGGGGGGCTAGACCTCCAAGAGACCCAGTACTTC
TRBJ2-7 | - | TRBV5-6 | - | CASSQGWGSSYEQYF | TGTGCCAGCAGTCAGGGGTGGGGGAGCTCCTACGAGCAGTACTTC
TRBJ1-2 | - | TRBV30 | TRBD1 | CAWSWDRHGYTF | TGTGCCTGGAGTTGGGACAGACATGGCTACACCTTC
TRBJ1-4 | - | TRBV5-4 | - | CASSLAIVRGPATNEKLFF | TGTGCCAGCAGCTTGGCCATTGTACGAGGTCCTGCAACTAATGAAAAACTGTTTTTT
TRBJ1-1 | - | TRBV7-8 | - | CASGGGRNTEAFF | TGTGCCAGCGGGGGGGGTCGGAACACTGAAGCTTTCTTT
TRBJ2-1 | - | TRBV4-1 | TRBD2 | CASSQLAGGRYNEQFF | TGCGCCAGCAGCCAATTAGCGGGAGGGAGGTACAATGAGCAGTTCTTC
TRBJ2-1 | - | TRBV27 | - | CASSLTRSSYNEQFF | TGTGCCAGCAGTTTAACGAGGAGCTCCTACAATGAGCAGTTCTTC
TRBJ2-7 | - | TRBV29-1 | TRBD2 | CSVVGGSRYEQYF | TGCAGCGTTGTTGGCGGGAGTAGGTACGAGCAGTACTTC
TRBJ2-7 | - | TRBV27 | - | CASSDGLEQYF | TGTGCCAGCTCCGACGGGCTCGAGCAGTACTTC
TRBJ1-2 | - | TRBV9 | - | CASSGFEGGYGYTF | TGTGCCAGCAGCGGCTTTGAGGGGGGCTACGGCTACACCTTC
TRBJ2-7 | - | TRBV7-6 | - | CASQGLSYEQYF | TGTGCCAGCCAGGGGCTGTCCTACGAGCAGTACTTC
TRBJ1-2 | - | TRBV28 | - | CASSLLRVGYGYTF | TGTGCCAGCAGTCTTCTCAGGGTCGGCTATGGCTACACCTTC
TRBJ2-5 | - | TRBV2 | - | CASSETETQYF | TGTGCCAGCAGTGAAACGGAGACCCAGTACTTC
TRBJ2-1 | once | TRBV9 | - | CASSTRASAGVGDEQFF | TGTGCCAGCAGCACTAGGGCGAGCGCCGGAGTTGGCGATGAGCAGTTCTTC
TRBJ2-7 | - | TRBV6-1 | - | CASNEQYF | TGTGCCAGCAATGAGCAGTACTTC
TRBJ2-1 | - | TRBV7-6 | TRBD2 | CASSPAWAGVYNEQFF | TGTGCCAGCAGCCCGGCTTGGGCGGGAGTCTACAATGAGCAGTTCTTC
TRBJ2-5 | - | TRBV4-3 | - | CASSQDWAGWETQYF | TGCGCCAGCAGCCAAGATTGGGCTGGGTGGGAGACCCAGTACTTC
TRBJ1-2 | - | TRBV7-9 | TRBD1 | CASSLWGTGDNYGYTF | TGTGCCAGCAGCTTATGGGGGACAGGGGATAACTATGGCTACACCTTC
TRBJ1-1 | - | TRBV27 | - | CASTRSSIGDTEAFF | TGTGCCAGCACAAGGTCATCTATCGGGGACACTGAAGCTTTCTTT
TRBJ2-1 | - | TRBV9 | - | CASSPIRDSPTYNEQFF | TGTGCCAGCAGCCCCATTCGGGACTCCCCCACTTACAATGAGCAGTTCTTC
TRBJ2-3 | - | TRBV28 | - | CASSLRGVITDTQYF | TGTGCCAGCAGTTTGAGGGGAGTCATCACAGATACGCAGTATTTT
TRBJ1-4 | - | TRBV7-9 | - | CASSTADRSNEKLFF | TGTGCCAGCAGCACCGCGGACAGATCTAATGAAAAACTGTTTTTT
TRBJ2-7 | once | TRBV7-6 | TRBD1 | CASSRDRVHSYEQYF | TGTGCCAGCAGCCGCGACAGGGTTCACTCCTACGAGCAGTACTTC
TRBJ2-1 | - | TRBV28 | - | CASSLVGIWGNEQFF | TGTGCCAGCAGTTTGGTAGGGATTTGGGGAAATGAGCAGTTCTTC
TRBJ2-1 | - | TRBV9 | - | CASSADGHNEQFF | TGTGCCAGCAGCGCCGACGGCCACAATGAGCAGTTCTTC
TRBJ1-5 | - | TRBV19 | TRBD1 | CASSTQRQGANDQPQHF | TGTGCCAGTAGTACACAACGACAGGGTGCCAACGACCAGCCCCAGCATTTT
TRBJ1-5 | - | TRBV4-1 | - | CASSQVASREGQPQHF | TGCGCCAGCAGCCAAGTTGCCAGCCGGGAAGGTCAGCCCCAGCATTTT